This T cell receptor beta chain derives from a study of cytomegalovirus exposure and HLA in healthy donors. Amplification used 60 Vbeta primers and 13 Jbeta primers. Clones were sequenced by immunoSEQ multiplex PCR, and TCRdb holds only the in-frame ones, with some missing. This repertoire shows some 180,000 clones, more than 65% found once; its top ten account for 1% to 1.5%. Deletions cut 3 bases from V and 7 bases from J, with 6 bases between. This CDR3 has 11 amino acids. Germline CDR1 and CDR2: SGHNT and YENEEA. This sequence joins TRBV11-3 and TRBJ1-1; no clear D. This receptor was taken from a girl aged 2-10 years in good health and CMV-seropositive. Sequenced sample: PBMCs. The CDR3 DNA reads TGTGCCAGCAGCTTCGGTATTGAAGCTTTCTTT. It encodes CASSFGIEAFF. The full variable domain, in which reference TRBV11-3 and TRBJ1-1 provide the parts outside the CDR3, is EAGVVQSPRYKIIEKKQPVAFWCNPISGHNTLYWYLQNLGQGPELLIRYENEEAVDDSQLPKDRFSAERLKGVDSTLKIQPAELGDSAVYLCASSFGIEAFFGQGTRLTVV.